Presented here are 19 T cell receptor beta chains from one specimen sequenced in a study of OX40 agonist ivuxolimab in advanced cancers. TCRdb's table, derived via immunoSEQ multiplex PCR, lists solely in-frame clones and lacks some. The data show approximately 47,000 clones, with more than 85% seen just once and over 1.5% held by the top ten. The sequenced sample was CD4+ or CD8+ T cells sorted from blood, obtained in a trial of the OX40 agonist ivuxolimab. The receptors were gathered from an adult with an advanced solid tumor such as melanoma, head and neck, liver or kidney cancer.

This clone showed up just once. The gene calls are TRBV10-1 and TRBJ2-2; D ambiguous. Per germline, CDR1 WNHNN and CDR2 SYGVQD (reference sequence). V lost 8 bases to trimming and J lost 2 bases, with 6 bases between them. CDR3 length: 12 amino acids. CDR3 nucleotides: TGCGCCAGCGGCGAAAACACCGGGGAGCTGTTTTTT. Its protein is CASGENTGELFF.

The chain couples TRBV7-9 to TRBJ2-7; possibly TRBD1 for D (6 bases). V was pared by 1 base and J by 2 bases, with 15 bases between. This CDR3 spans 16 amino acids. Looked up from germline, CDR1 is SEHNR and CDR2 is FQNEAQ (reference sequence). CDR3 amino acids: CASSLGRDTGAYEQYF. The CDR3 region has the DNA TGTGCCAGCAGCTTAGGTCGGGACACGGGCGCCTACGAGCAGTACTTC.

V and J are TRBV7-9 and TRBJ1-1; unclear D gene. V was shortened by 1 base and J by 8 bases, with 11 bases between the two germline ends. Germline V gene lookup returns CDR1 SEHNR and CDR2 FQNEAQ (reference sequence). The CDR3 length is 13 residues. CDR3 nucleotide sequence: TGTGCCAGCAGCTTAGATTCGAGTGGGGAAGCTTTCTTT. It specifies CASSLDSSGEAFF.

The rearrangement uses TRBV7-9 and TRBJ1-2, with 7 bases fitting TRBD1. The germline V gene encodes CDR1 SEHNR and CDR2 FQNEAQ (reference sequence). This CDR3 has 15 amino acids. Germline trimming cut 2 bases from V and 6 bases from J; bases unmatched to any gene: 9. The CDR3 DNA reads as TGTGCCAGCAGCTTAATAGGCCCAACAGGGGATGGCTACACCTTC. Amino acids: CASSLIGPTGDGYTF.

The J gene is TRBJ2-4, the V gene TRBV6-4; tentative D call: TRBD2 (5 bases). Germline V CDR1 and CDR2: MRHNA, SNTAGT. Trimming left V 5 bases short and J 6 bases short, with 14 bases between. The CDR3 is 14 residues long. CDR3 sequence (DNA): TGTGCCAGCAGTCCCACCGGCGGACTAAACATTCAGTACTTC. It translates to CASSPTGGLNIQYF.

The rearrangement uses TRBV27 and TRBJ2-7; possibly TRBD2 for D (5 bases). Germline assignment: CDR1 MNHEY and CDR2 SMNVEV (reference sequence). Trimming took off 6 bases at V and 0 bases at J, with 9 bases between the two ends. This CDR3 region has 13 residues. CDR3 in DNA: TGTGCCAGCAGACCGGGGAGCTCCTACGAGCAGTACTTC. As protein: CASRPGSSYEQYF.

V is TRBV7-9 and J is TRBJ2-3; D possibly corresponds to TRBD1 (6 bases). Trimming cost V 1 base and J 3 bases, with 11 bases left between them. This CDR3 comprises 15 residues. Looked up from germline, CDR1 is SEHNR and CDR2 is FQNEAQ (reference sequence). CDR3 region: CASSLGGLETDTQYF. CDR3 sequence (DNA): TGTGCCAGCAGCTTAGGGGGGCTGGAGACAGATACGCAGTATTTT.

A note on this clone: Other nucleotide sequences in the sample specify the same CDR3. Here the CDR3 DNA reads TGTGCCAGCGGGAGGCTAGCGGGGGGTGCAGATACGCAGTATTTT. It specifies CASGRLAGGADTQYF. The J gene is TRBJ2-3, the V gene TRBV2; 11 nucleotides agree with TRBD2. Germline CDR1 reads SNHLY; CDR2 reads FYNNEI. The CDR3 contains 15 residues. V shed 8 bases, J shed 4 bases, and the junction held 8 bases outside the gene matches.

This sequence joins TRBV28 and TRBJ1-4; D is unclear. Germline V gives CDR1 MDHEN, CDR2 SYDVKM. This CDR3 is built from 11 residues. V was clipped by 1 base and J by 7 bases, with 1 base between them. CDR3 nucleotides: TGTGCCAGCAGTTTATTTGAAAAACTGTTTTTT. Its protein is CASSLFEKLFF.

This chain joins TRBV9 and TRBJ1-5; D gene ambiguous. This CDR3 comprises 15 residues. Germline V CDR1 and CDR2: SGDLS, YYNGEE. V gave up 0 bases and J gave up 0 bases, with 7 bases separating them. CDR3 sequence (DNA): TGTGCCAGCAGCGTAGGGCAGACTAGCAATCAGCCCCAGCATTTT. Translating it yields CASSVGQTSNQPQHF.

This clone was recorded once. V is TRBV2 and J is TRBJ2-3; D is undetermined. Per the germline V gene, CDR1 is SNHLY and CDR2 is FYNNEI. V gave up 11 bases and J gave up 3 bases, with 12 bases separating them. The CDR3 consists of 12 residues. The DNA of the CDR3 is TGTGCCTCTCTGGTGGGGACAGATACGCAGTATTTT. As protein: CASLVGTDTQYF.

The J gene is TRBJ2-5, the V gene TRBV5-1; the D is unclear. The germline V gene has CDR1 SGHRS and CDR2 YFSETQ. V lost 0 bases and J lost 4, with 16 bases in between. The CDR3 is 16 residues long. CDR3 loop: CASSLAAGRIRETQYF. The DNA for the CDR3 is TGCGCCAGCAGCTTGGCCGCTGGCCGGATAAGAGAGACCCAGTACTTC.

CDR3 bases: TGTGCCAGCAGCTTAGGGGCTACGAACACCGGGGAGCTGTTTTTT. This translates into CASSLGATNTGELFF. V and J are TRBV7-2 and TRBJ2-2; D unclear. CDR1 and CDR2 (germline): SGHTA, FQGNSA. The CDR3 is 15 amino acids. V was pared by 1 base and J by 0 bases, with 6 bases between. The variable domain in full, with the rest retrieved from reference TRBV7-2 and TRBJ2-2, is GAGVSQSPSNKVTEKGKDVELRCDPISGHTALYWYRQSLGQGLEFLIYFQGNSAPDKSGLPSDRFSAERTGGSVSTLTIQRTQQEDSAVYLCASSLGATNTGELFFGEGSRLTVL.

This chain connects TRBV18 to TRBJ2-7; D gene ambiguous. CDR1 and CDR2 (germline): KGHSH, LQKENI. Trimming pared 2 bases from V and 7 bases from J, leaving 15 bases between. The CDR3 consists of 14 residues. The CDR3 reads CASSPTPGLGEQYF. In nucleotides, the CDR3 is TGTGCCAGCTCACCAACCCCCGGGCTGGGTGAGCAGTACTTC.

This clone was seen a few times. V and J are TRBV9 and TRBJ2-1, with TRBD2 matching over 14 bases. After removal of 4 bases from V and 10 bases from J, the junction contained 7 bases not matched to a gene. Germline CDR1 reads SGDLS; CDR2 reads YYNGEE. The CDR3 is 15 amino acids. The CDR3 DNA follows: TGTGCCAGCAGCTCGACTAGCGGGAGGGCGAAGGAGCAGTTCTTC. Amino acids: CASSSTSGRAKEQFF.

J is TRBJ1-1 and V is TRBV7-3; D perhaps matches TRBD1 (6 bases). CDR1 and CDR2 from the germline V gene are SGHTA and FQGTGA. V was clipped by 3 bases and J by 5 bases, with 10 bases between them. The CDR3 is 13 residues long. CDR3 region: CASSFTGKTEAFF. The CDR3 nucleotides are TGTGCCAGCAGCTTTACAGGGAAAACTGAAGCTTTCTTT.

V and J are TRBV5-4 and TRBJ1-1, with D perhaps matching TRBD1 (6 bases). Germline V lookup: CDR1 SGHNT, CDR2 YYREEE (reference sequence). V dropped 4 bases and J dropped 7 bases, with 14 bases sitting between them. This CDR3 has 13 residues. CDR3: CASSRNREGEAFF. The CDR3 DNA is TGTGCCAGCAGCCGTAACAGGGAGGGTGAAGCTTTCTTT.

The chain is built from TRBV7-6 and TRBJ1-6; tentative D call: TRBD1 (5 bases). V shed 2 bases and J shed 7 bases, with 9 bases lying between them. Germline CDR1 reads SGHVS; CDR2 reads FNYEAQ. The CDR3 runs to 14 residues. CDR3 loop: CASSLTGRNSPLHF. The CDR3 DNA reads as TGTGCCAGCAGCTTAACGGGACGCAATTCACCCCTCCACTTT.

This chain uses TRBV6-1 with TRBJ2-7, with a possible D match to TRBD1 (6 bases). Trimming took off 8 bases at V and 5 bases at J, with 16 bases between the two ends. Germline V CDR1 and CDR2: MNHNS, SASEGT. This CDR3 is 13 amino acids long. In nucleotides, the CDR3 is TGTGCCAGCTTCGGTGGACAGTACAACGAGCAGTACTTC. Translation gives CASFGGQYNEQYF.